The clone carrying this TCR beta chain has a count of ten or more. Time point given: newly diagnosed GD, antithyroid drugs for less than 3 months. Preparation of the TCR library used RNA extracted from PBMCs. This entry belongs to a study of regulatory T cells in long-lasting Graves disease. To make TCR beta libraries, researchers used iRepertoire HTBI primers and Arm-PCR of CDR3 regions. MiXCR was run by TCRdb on the multiplex PCR reads, yielding one entry per CDR3 protein. Among 400,000 to 500,000 distinct CDR3 sequences, about 15% were seen once, and the ten largest hold around 7.6%. These sequences were also reported in another study, on T cells in Graves' hyperthyroidism and ophthalmopathy. That work adds: The study enrolled patients aged 18 to 65 with newly diagnosed hyperthyroidism of under 2 months' duration.

This specimen was peripheral blood mononuclear cells (PBMCs), taken at new diagnosis, from a patient treated with antithyroid drugs. The receptor was derived from a woman aged 40 to 49 with Graves disease.

CDR3 in amino acids: CASSEFSDSPLHF. DNA of the CDR3: TGTGCCAGCAGTGAATTTTCGGATTCACCCCTCCACTTT. The V gene is TRBV25-1, the J gene TRBJ1-6; unclear D gene. Germline V gene data show CDR1 as MGHDK and CDR2 as SYGVNS. V was pared by 1 base and J by 8 bases, with 6 bases between. CDR3 size: 13 residues.